A single T cell receptor beta chain is shown here with its context. Its target is not known. These data originate in a study of T cell repertoires in cytomegalovirus infection. For the study at large: Newly reported HLA-C-restricted and thoroughly characterized HLA-B-restricted CMV epitopes were employed. Carrying CMV and the relevant HLA type showed in public TCR beta signatures.

CDR3 size: 17 residues. From germline, CDR1 is MDHEN and CDR2 SYDVKM. With 4 bases clipped from V and 3 bases from J, the junction kept 10 bases outside the gene matches. Study conclusions and caveats: HLA-C-restricted CMV clonotypes gave the most frequent clonotype in two of eight donors. Of the TCR beta families, the public ones yielded a cumulative frequency that identified carriers of CMV plus the relevant HLA.

TCRdb re-called the reads through MiXCR, storing one row per CDR3 protein. The sample has 900,000 to 950,000 distinct CDR3 sequences, around 32% seen once. The origin of this receptor is a human donor in good health (CMV status not recorded). Some clones in this sample may be carry-over from other donors' samples. The sample was cultured CD8+ T cells from PBMCs, taken from culture after CMV antigen stimulation. This rearrangement joins TRBV28 to TRBJ2-3, with TRBD1 identical over 10 bases. The CDR3: CASSSAGGQGMTDTQYF. The CDR3 nucleotides are TGTGCCAGCAGTTCCGCCGGGGGACAGGGGATGACAGATACGCAGTATTTT.